This TCR beta chain derives from a study of blood T cell repertoires in COVID-19. Study summary: Sites across the United States, Italy and Spain contributed samples from acute and convalescent COVID-19. Sources were T cells, B-cell-depleted T cells, or PBMCs; the material itself was cDNA or gDNA.

This clone was detected once. Recruited during active infection, patients (from Seattle) were subsequently followed longitudinally. Germline CDR1 reads SGHVS; CDR2 reads FQNEAQ. The ends were cut back, 2 bases at V and 2 bases at J, with 9 bases in the middle. The CDR3 has 14 residues. Methods used by the authors: Estimation of nucleated cell counts relied on the amplification of reference gene primers. Clones were sequenced by immunoSEQ multiplex PCR, and TCRdb holds only the in-frame ones, with some missing. V, J and clone size derive from that table, while D and trimming were established from the DNA sequence. This sample yields some 150,000 clones, of which around four fifths are seen a single time; roughly 15% belongs to the top ten.

The source material was peripheral blood. This receptor was taken from a woman in her 70s with COVID-19, enrolled during active disease. The rearrangement uses TRBV7-8 and TRBJ1-2, with no clear D. CDR3 protein: CASSLYSYNYGYTF. Written as DNA, the CDR3 is TGTGCCAGCAGCTTATACAGTTACAACTATGGCTACACCTTC.